The 11 T cell receptor beta chains listed next were all sequenced from one sample in a study of CD8 T cells in Susac syndrome. Reverse transcription of roughly 0.45 to 1 ug RNA used random hexamers. MiXCR was run by TCRdb on the immunoSEQ multiplex PCR reads, yielding one entry per CDR3 protein. The sample lists about 190,000 distinct CDR3 sequences, approximately 95% occurring once. Sample: CD8+ T cells from PBMCs. Receptors were obtained from a human donor with Susac syndrome.

CDR3 amino acids: CASSRYSGNTIYF. The CDR3, as DNA: TGTGCCAGCAGTCGGTACTCTGGAAACACCATATATTTT. This chain links TRBV6-5 with TRBJ1-3; D ambiguous. The CDR3 sequence is 13 residues long. The germline V gene has CDR1 MNHEY and CDR2 SVGAGI. Trimming shortened V by 5 bases and J by 0 bases, and 5 bases separated the two germline ends.

The genes are TRBV25-1 and TRBJ2-6; D gene uncertain. Germline CDR1 and CDR2: MGHDK and SYGVNS. The CDR3 loop spans 15 amino acids. Trimming shortened V by 4 bases and J by 1 base, and 8 bases separated the two germline ends. CDR3 region: CASSGRESGANVLTF. The CDR3 nucleotides read TGTGCCAGCAGTGGTAGGGAATCTGGGGCCAACGTCCTGACTTTC.

The chain joins TRBV5-1 to TRBJ1-2, with no clear D. Trimming stripped 1 base from V and 0 bases from J, with 10 bases between. The CDR3 runs 15 residues. Germline loops: CDR1 SGHRS, CDR2 YFSETQ. The DNA of the CDR3 is TGCGCCAGCAGCTTGAAGGGTGCAACTAACTATGGCTACACCTTC. It specifies CASSLKGATNYGYTF.

The rearrangement joins TRBV12-3 or TRBV12-4 to TRBJ1-4; 9 bases fit TRBD1. This CDR3 spans 19 amino acids. V was clipped by 5 bases and J by 6 bases; unmatched bases: 19. As DNA, the CDR3 is TGTGCCAGCAGTAGCAGACTAGGGACAGGGCATCAATGGGATGAAAAACTGTTTTTT. Amino acids: CASSSRLGTGHQWDEKLFF.

V usage is TRBV27 and J usage is TRBJ1-3; D remains unclear. The CDR3 consists of 13 residues. The germline gives CDR1 MNHEY, CDR2 SMNVEV (reference sequence). Trimming took off 6 bases at V and 4 bases at J, with 10 bases between the two ends. The CDR3 DNA sequence: TGTGCCAGCAGCCCCCTAGAGGGAAACACCATATATTTT. This codes for CASSPLEGNTIYF.

This chain connects TRBV4-1 to TRBJ2-6, with D perhaps given as TRBD1 or TRBD2 (5 bases each). Germline CDR1 MGHRA, CDR2 YSYEKL. The CDR3 is 20 amino acids. V was pared by 1 base and J by 0 bases, with 19 bases between. Written as DNA, the CDR3 is TGCGCCAGCAGCCAAGGGTGGCCGGGGCGGAAAGGCTCTGGGGCCAACGTCCTGACTTTC. Translating it yields CASSQGWPGRKGSGANVLTF.

This clonotype is a singleton in its sample. J is TRBJ2-1 and V is TRBV4-1; 7 bases align to TRBD1. CDR3 size: 15 residues. V lost 4 bases, J lost 7 bases, and 10 bases stayed unmatched. CDR1 and CDR2 (germline): MGHRA, YSYEKL. The CDR3 here is CASSRVKGARNEQFF. CDR3 nucleotides: TGCGCCAGCAGCCGCGTGAAGGGGGCAAGGAATGAGCAGTTCTTC.

The chain uses TRBV7-9 and TRBJ1-5; TRBD1 matches at 8 bases. Unmatched junction bases numbered 5, after V lost 6 bases and J lost 4 bases. The germline CDR1 and CDR2 sequences are SEHNR and FQNEAQ (reference sequence). The CDR3 covers 14 residues. The CDR3 loop is CASRPDRGNQPQHF. The CDR3 bases are TGTGCCAGCAGACCTGACAGGGGAAATCAGCCCCAGCATTTT.

This clonotype appeared once. The CDR3 bases are TGTGCCATCTATGCCGGGACTAGCGGAAACAATGAGCAGTTCTTC. Its translation: CAIYAGTSGNNEQFF. The V gene is TRBV10-3, the J gene TRBJ2-1, with 11 bases that match TRBD2. This CDR3 has 15 amino acids. The germline V gene has CDR1 ENHRY and CDR2 SYGVKD. The V segment lost 8 bases and the J segment 5 bases; nucleotides outside the gene matches: 8.

V is TRBV30 and J is TRBJ2-5, with D unclear. The CDR3 consists of 11 residues. V lost 5 bases to trimming and J lost 0 bases, with 4 bases between them. Germline assignment: CDR1 GTSNPN and CDR2 SVGIG (reference sequence). The CDR3 region has the DNA TGTGCCTGGGACCACCAAGAGACCCAGTACTTC. It specifies CAWDHQETQYF.

The gene calls are TRBV6-1 and TRBJ1-1; no firm D call. From germline, CDR1 is MNHNS and CDR2 SASEGT. CDR3 size: 16 residues. Trimming left V 6 bases short and J 1 base short, with 18 bases between. The CDR3, as DNA: TGTGCCAGCAGCTCCGGGAATAGAAATTGGAACACTGAAGCTTTCTTT. Its protein is CASSSGNRNWNTEAFF.